This T cell receptor beta chain derives from a study of cytomegalovirus exposure and HLA in healthy donors. Use of 60 Vbeta and 13 Jbeta primers characterized the PCR. Profiling relied on immunoSEQ multiplex PCR, and the TCRdb table lists in-frame clones only, not all of them. The profile covers about 180,000 clones, with around 80% appearing a single time and around 4.9% taken by the ten largest. After removal of 0 bases from V and 15 bases from J, the junction contained 5 bases not matched to a gene. This CDR3 is 14 amino acids long. Germline loops: CDR1 SGHDN, CDR2 FVKESK. The chain uses TRBV14 and TRBJ2-1, with 13 nucleotides matching TRBD2. This sequence was found in a man aged 18-30 years in good health and CMV-seronegative. Sequencing input: PBMCs. The CDR3 DNA reads as TGTGCCAGCAGCCAAGAGACTAGCGGGAGGATTCCGTTCTTC. It yields the protein CASSQETSGRIPFF.